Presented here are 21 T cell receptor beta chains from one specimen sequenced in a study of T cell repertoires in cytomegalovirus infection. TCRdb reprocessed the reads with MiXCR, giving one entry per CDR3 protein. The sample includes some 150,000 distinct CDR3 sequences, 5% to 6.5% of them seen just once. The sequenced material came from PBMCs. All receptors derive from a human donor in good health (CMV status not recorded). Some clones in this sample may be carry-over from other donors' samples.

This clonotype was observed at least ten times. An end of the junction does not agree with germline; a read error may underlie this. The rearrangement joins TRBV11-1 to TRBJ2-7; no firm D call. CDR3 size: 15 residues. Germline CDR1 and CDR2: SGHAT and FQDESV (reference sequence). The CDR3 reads CASSLARDPYYEQYF. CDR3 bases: TGTGCCAGCAGTTTAGCCCGCGACCCATACTACGAGCAGTACTTC.

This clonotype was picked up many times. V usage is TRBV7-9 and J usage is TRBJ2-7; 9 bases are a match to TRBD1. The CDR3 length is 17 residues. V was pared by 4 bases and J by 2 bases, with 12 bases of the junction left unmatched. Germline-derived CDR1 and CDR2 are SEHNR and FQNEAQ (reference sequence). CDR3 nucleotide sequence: TGTGCCAGCAGCTACCCCGGGACAGGGATAGGGACCTACGAGCAGTACTTC. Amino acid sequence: CASSYPGTGIGTYEQYF.

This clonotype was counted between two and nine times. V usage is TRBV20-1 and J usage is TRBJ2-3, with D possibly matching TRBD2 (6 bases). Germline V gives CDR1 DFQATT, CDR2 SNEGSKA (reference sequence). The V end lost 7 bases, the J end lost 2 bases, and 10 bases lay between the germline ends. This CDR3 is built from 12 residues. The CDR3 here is CSGEAYTDTQYF. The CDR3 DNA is TGCAGTGGGGAGGCTTACACAGATACGCAGTATTTT.

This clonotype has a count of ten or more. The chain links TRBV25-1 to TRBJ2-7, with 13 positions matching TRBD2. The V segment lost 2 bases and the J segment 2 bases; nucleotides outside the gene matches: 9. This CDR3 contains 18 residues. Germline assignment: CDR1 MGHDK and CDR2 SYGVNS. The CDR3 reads CASSEVRIGLAGAYEQYF. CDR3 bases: TGTGCCAGCAGTGAAGTTAGGATAGGACTAGCGGGGGCCTACGAGCAGTACTTC.

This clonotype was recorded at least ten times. CDR3 loop: CASSAQGGGTDTQYF. CDR3 coding DNA: TGTGCCAGCAGTGCTCAGGGGGGGGGCACAGATACGCAGTATTTT. The chain links TRBV28 to TRBJ2-3; either TRBD1 or TRBD2 may fit D (7 bases each). The CDR3 runs 15 residues. V lost 5 bases and J 1 base, leaving 13 bases between the germline ends. Per the germline V gene, CDR1 is MDHEN and CDR2 is SYDVKM.

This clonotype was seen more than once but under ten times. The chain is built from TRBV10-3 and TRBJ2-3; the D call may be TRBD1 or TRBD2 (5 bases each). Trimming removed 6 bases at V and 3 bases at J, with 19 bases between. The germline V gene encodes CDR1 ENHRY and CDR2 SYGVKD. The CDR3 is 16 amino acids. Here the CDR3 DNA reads TGTGCCATCAGGAGGGATCGACCGGACATTACAGATACGCAGTATTTT. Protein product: CAIRRDRPDITDTQYF.

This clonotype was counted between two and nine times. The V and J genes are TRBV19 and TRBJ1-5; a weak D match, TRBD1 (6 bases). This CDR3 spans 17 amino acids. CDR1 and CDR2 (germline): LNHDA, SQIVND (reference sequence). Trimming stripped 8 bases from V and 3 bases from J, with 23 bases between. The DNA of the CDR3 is TGTGCCAGTGGGAGGGAATCGGACAGCGAAATCAATCAGCCCCAGCATTTT. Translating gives CASGRESDSEINQPQHF. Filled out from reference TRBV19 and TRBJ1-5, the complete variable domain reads DGGITQSPKYLFRKEGQNVTLSCEQNLNHDAMYWYRQDPGQGLRLIYYSQIVNDFQKGDIAEGYSVSREKKESFPLTVTSAQKNPTAFYLCASGRESDSEINQPQHFGDGTRLSIL.

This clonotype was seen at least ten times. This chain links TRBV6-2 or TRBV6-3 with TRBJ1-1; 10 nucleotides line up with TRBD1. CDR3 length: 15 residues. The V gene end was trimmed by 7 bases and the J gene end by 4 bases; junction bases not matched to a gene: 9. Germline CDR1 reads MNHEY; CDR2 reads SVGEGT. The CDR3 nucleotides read TGTGCCAGCACCTCCACCAGGACAGGGGGCACTGAAGCTTTCTTT. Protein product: CASTSTRTGGTEAFF.

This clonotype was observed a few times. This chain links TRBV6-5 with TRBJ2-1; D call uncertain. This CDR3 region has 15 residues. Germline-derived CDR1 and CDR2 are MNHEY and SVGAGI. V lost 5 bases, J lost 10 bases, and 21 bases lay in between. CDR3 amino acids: CASSPIFGRNEEQFF. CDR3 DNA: TGTGCCAGCAGTCCAATTTTCGGTCGCAATGAGGAGCAGTTCTTC.

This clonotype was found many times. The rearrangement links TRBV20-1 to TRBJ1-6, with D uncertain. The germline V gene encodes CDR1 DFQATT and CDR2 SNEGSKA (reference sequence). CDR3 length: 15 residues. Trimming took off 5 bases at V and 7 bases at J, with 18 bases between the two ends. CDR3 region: CSAAPDTSENSPLHF. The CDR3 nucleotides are TGCAGTGCTGCCCCTGACACATCTGAGAATTCACCCCTCCACTTT.

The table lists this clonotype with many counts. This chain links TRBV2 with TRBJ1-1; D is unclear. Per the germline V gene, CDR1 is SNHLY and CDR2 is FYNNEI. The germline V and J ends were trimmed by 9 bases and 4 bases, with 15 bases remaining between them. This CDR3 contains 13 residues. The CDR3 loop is CASKERAGTEAFF. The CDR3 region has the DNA TGTGCCAGTAAAGAGAGAGCGGGCACTGAAGCTTTCTTT.

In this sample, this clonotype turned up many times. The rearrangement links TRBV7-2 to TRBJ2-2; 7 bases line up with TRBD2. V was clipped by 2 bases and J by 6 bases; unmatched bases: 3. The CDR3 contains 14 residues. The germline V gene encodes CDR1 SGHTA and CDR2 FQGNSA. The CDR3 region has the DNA TGTGCCAGCAGCTTATATCGGGGGGCCGGGGAGCTGTTTTTT. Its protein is CASSLYRGAGELFF.

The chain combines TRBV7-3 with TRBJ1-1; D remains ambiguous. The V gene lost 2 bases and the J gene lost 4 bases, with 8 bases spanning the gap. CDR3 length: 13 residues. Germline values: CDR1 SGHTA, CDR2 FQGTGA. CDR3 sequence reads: CASSLWERTEAFF. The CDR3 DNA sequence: TGTGCCAGCAGCTTATGGGAGCGCACTGAAGCTTTCTTT.

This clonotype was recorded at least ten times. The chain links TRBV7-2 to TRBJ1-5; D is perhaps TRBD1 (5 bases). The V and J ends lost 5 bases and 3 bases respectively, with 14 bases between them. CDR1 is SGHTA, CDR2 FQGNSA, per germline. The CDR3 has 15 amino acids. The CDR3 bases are TGTGCCAGCAGCCCTGACGGGGGGTACAATCAGCCCCAGCATTTT. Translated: CASSPDGGYNQPQHF.

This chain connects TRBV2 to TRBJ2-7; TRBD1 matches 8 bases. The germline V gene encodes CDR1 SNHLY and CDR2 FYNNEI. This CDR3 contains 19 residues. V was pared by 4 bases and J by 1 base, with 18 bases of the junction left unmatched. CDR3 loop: CASSGVGDRGEGVSYEQYF. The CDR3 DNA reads TGTGCCAGCAGTGGGGTAGGCGACAGGGGAGAAGGAGTATCCTACGAGCAGTACTTC. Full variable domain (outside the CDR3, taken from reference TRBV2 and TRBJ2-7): EPEVTQTPSHQVTQMGQEVILRCVPISNHLYFYWYRQILGQKVEFLVSFYNNEISEKSEIFDDQFSVERPDGSNFTLKIRSTKLEDSAMYFCASSGVGDRGEGVSYEQYFGPGTRLTVT.

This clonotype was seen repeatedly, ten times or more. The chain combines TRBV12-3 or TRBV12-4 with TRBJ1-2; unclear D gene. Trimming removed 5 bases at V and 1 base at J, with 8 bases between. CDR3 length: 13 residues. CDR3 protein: CASSPGLNYGYTF. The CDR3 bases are TGTGCCAGCAGTCCAGGACTTAACTATGGCTACACCTTC.

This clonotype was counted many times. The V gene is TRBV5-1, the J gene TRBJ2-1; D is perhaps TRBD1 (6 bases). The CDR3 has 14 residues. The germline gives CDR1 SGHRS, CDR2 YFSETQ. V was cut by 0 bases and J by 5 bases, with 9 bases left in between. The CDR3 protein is CASSLDGTHNEQFF. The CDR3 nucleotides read TGCGCCAGCAGCTTGGACGGGACACACAATGAGCAGTTCTTC.

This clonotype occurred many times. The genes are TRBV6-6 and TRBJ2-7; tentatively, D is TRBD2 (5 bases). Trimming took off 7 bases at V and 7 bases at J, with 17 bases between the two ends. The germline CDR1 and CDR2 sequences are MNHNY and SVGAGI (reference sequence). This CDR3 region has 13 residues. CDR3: CASTLGRGREQYF. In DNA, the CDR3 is TGTGCCAGCACTTTGGGTCGGGGTCGGGAGCAGTACTTC.

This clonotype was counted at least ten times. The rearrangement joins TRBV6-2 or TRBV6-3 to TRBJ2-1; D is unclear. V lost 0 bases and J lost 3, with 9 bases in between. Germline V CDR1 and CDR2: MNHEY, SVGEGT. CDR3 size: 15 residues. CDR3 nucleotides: TGTGCCAGCAGTTACTCGATTCCTGGCTACAATGAGCAGTTCTTC. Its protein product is CASSYSIPGYNEQFF.

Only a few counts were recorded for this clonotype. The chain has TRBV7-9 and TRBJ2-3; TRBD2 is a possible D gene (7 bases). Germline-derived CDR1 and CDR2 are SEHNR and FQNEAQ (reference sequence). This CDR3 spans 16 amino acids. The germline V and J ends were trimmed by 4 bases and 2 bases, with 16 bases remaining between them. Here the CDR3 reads CASSSKGGGATDTQYF. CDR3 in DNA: TGTGCCAGCAGCTCAAAAGGGGGGGGGGCCACAGATACGCAGTATTTT.

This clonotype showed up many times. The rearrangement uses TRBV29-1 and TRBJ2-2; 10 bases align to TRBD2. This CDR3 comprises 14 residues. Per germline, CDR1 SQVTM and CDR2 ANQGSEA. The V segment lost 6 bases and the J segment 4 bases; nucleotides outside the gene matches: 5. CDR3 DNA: TGCAGCGTCTTATCTAGCGGGAGCACCGGGGAGCTGTTTTTT. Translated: CSVLSSGSTGELFF.